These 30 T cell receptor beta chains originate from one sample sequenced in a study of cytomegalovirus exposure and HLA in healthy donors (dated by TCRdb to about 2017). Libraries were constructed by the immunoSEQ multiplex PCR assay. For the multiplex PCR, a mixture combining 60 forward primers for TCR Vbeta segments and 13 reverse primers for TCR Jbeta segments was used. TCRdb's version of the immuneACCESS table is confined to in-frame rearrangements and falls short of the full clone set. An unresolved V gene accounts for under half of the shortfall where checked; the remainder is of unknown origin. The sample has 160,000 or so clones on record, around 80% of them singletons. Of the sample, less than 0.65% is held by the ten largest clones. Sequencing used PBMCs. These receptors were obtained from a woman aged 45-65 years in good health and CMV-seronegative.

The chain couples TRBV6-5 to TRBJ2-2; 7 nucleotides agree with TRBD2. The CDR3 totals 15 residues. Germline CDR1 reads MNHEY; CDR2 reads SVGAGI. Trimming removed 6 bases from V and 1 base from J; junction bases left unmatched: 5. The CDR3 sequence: CASRRLARNTGELFF. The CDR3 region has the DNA TGTGCCAGCAGAAGACTAGCTCGGAACACCGGGGAGCTGTTTTTT.

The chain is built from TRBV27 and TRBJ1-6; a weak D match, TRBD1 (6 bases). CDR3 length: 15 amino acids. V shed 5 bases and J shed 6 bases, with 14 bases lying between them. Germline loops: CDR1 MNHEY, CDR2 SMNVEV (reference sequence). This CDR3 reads CASSQQGGGNSPLHF. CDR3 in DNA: TGTGCCAGCAGTCAACAGGGAGGGGGTAATTCACCCCTCCACTTT.

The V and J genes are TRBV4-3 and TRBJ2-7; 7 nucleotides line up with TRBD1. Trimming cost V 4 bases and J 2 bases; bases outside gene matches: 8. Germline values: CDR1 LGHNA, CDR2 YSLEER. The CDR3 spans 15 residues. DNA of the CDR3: TGCGCCAGCAGCCCCCGAGGGACAGAGCCCTACGAGCAGTACTTC. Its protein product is CASSPRGTEPYEQYF.

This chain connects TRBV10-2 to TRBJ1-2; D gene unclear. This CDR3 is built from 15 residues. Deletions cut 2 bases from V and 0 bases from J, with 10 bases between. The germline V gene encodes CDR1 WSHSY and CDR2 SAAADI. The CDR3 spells CASSETADTNYGYTF. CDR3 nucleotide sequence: TGCGCCAGCAGTGAGACGGCAGACACTAACTATGGCTACACCTTC.

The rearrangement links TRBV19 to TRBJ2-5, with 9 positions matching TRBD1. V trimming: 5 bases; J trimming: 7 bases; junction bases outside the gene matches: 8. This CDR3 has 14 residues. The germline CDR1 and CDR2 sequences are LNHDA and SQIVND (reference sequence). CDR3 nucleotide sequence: TGTGCCAGTAGTGCCCCGGGACAGGGTTCGACCCAGTACTTC. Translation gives CASSAPGQGSTQYF.

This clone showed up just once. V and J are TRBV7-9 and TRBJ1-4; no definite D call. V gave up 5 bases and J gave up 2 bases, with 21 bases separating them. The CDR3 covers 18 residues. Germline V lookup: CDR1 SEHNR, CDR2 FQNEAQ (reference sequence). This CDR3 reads CASSPQLSTRGTNEKLFF. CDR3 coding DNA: TGTGCCAGCAGCCCGCAATTGAGCACCCGAGGGACTAATGAAAAACTGTTTTTT.

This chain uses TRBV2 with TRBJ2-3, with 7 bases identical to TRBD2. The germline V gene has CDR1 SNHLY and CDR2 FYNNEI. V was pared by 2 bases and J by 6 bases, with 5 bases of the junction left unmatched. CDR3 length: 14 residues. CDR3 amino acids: CASSETIGGDTQYF. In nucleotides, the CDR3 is TGTGCCAGCAGTGAAACAATCGGGGGGGATACGCAGTATTTT.

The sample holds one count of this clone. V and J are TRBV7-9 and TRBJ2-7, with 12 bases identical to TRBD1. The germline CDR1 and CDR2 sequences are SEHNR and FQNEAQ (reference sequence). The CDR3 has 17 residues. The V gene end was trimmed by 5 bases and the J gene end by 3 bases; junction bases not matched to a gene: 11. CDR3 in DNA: TGTGCCAGCAGCGTAATCACCGGGACAGGGGGCCTCTACGAGCAGTACTTC. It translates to CASSVITGTGGLYEQYF.

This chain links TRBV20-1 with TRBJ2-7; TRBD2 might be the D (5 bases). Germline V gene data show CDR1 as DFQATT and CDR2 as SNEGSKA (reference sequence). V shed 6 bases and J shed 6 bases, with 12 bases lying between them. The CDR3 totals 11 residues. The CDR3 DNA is TGCAGTGCCCGGACTCCTCTCGAGCAGTACTTC. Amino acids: CSARTPLEQYF.

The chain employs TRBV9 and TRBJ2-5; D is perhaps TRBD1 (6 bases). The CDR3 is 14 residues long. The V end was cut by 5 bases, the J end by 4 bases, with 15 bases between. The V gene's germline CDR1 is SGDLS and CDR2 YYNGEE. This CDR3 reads CASSTGKGSETQYF. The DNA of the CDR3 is TGTGCCAGCAGTACAGGGAAAGGATCAGAGACCCAGTACTTC.

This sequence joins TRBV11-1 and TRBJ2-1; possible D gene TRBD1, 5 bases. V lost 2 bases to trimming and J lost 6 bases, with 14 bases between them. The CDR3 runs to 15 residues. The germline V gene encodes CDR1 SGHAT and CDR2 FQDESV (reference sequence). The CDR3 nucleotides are TGTGCCAGCAGCTTATTTCAGGGCCAGCGCAATGAGCAGTTCTTC. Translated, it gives CASSLFQGQRNEQFF.

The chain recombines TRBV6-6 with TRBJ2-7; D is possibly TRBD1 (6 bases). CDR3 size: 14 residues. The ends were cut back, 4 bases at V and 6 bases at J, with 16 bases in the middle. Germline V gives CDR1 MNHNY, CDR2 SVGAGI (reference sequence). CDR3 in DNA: TGTGCCAGCAGTTTCACCGGGACATCTGCCGAGCAGTACTTC. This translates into CASSFTGTSAEQYF.

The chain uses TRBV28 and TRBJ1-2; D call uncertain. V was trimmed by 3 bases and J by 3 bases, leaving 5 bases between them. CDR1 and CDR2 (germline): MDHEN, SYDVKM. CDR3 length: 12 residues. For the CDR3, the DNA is TGTGCCAGCAGTTTTCGTGACTATGGCTACACCTTC. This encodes CASSFRDYGYTF.

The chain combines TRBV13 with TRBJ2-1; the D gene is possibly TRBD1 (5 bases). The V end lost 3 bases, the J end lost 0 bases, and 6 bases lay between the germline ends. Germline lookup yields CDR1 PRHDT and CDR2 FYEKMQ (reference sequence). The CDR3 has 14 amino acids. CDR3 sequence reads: CASSFQGSYNEQFF. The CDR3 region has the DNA TGTGCCAGCAGCTTCCAGGGCTCCTACAATGAGCAGTTCTTC. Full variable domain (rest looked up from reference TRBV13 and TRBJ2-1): AAGVIQSPRHLIKEKRETATLKCYPIPRHDTVYWYQQGPGQDPQFLISFYEKMQSDKGSIPDRFSAQQFSDYHSELNMSSLELGDSALYFCASSFQGSYNEQFFGPGTRLTVL.

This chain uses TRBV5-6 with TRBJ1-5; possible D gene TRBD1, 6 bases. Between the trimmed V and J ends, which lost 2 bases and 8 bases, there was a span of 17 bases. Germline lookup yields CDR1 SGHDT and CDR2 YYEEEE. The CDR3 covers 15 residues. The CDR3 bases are TGTGCCAGCAGCTTACAGGGTTCTAAAGGTGAGCCCCAGCATTTT. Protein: CASSLQGSKGEPQHF.

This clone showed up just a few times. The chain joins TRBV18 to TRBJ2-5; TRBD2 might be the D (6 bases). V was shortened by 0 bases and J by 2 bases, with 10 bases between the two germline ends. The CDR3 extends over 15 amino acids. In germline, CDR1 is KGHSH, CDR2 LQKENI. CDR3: CASSPPAGTQETQYF. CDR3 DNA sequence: TGTGCCAGCTCACCACCCGCAGGGACTCAAGAGACCCAGTACTTC. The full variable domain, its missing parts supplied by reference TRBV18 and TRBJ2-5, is NAGVMQNPRHLVRRRGQEARLRCSPMKGHSHVYWYRQLPEEGLKFMVYLQKENIIDESGMPKERFSAEFPKEGPSILRIQQVVRGDSAAYFCASSPPAGTQETQYFGPGTRLLVL.

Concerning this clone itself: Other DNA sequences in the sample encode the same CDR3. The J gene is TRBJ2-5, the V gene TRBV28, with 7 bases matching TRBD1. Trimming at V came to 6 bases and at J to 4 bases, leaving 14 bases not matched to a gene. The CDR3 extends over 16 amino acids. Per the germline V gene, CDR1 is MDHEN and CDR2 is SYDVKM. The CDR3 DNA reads TGTGCCAGCAGACCAGACGGGACAGCCATGCGAGAGACCCAGTACTTC. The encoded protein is CASRPDGTAMRETQYF.

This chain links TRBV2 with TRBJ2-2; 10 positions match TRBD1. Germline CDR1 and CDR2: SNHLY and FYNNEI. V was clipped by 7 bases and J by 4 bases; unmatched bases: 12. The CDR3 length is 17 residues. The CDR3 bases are TGTGCCAGCATCCGTGACAGGGGGCGATTAACCACCGGGGAGCTGTTTTTT. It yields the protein CASIRDRGRLTTGELFF.

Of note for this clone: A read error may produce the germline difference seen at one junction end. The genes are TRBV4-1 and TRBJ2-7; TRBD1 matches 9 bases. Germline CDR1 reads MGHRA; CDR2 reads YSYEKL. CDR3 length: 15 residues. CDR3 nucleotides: TGCGCCAGCAGCCCAAGGGACAGGGATTTCGGCGAGCAGCACTTC. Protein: CASSPRDRDFGEQHF.

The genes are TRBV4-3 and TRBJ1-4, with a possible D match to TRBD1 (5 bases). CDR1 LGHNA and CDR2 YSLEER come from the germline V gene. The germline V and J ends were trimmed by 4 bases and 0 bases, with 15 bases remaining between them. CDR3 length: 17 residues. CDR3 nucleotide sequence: TGCGCCAGCAGCCCGGCCGGGGGGGGAGCAACTAATGAAAAACTGTTTTTT. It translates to CASSPAGGGATNEKLFF.

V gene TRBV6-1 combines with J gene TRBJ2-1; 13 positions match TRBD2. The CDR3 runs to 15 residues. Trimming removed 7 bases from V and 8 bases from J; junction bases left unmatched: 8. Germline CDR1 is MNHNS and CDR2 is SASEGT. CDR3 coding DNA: TGTGCCAGCAACCTACTAGCGGGAGGGCTACATGAGCAGTTCTTC. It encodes CASNLLAGGLHEQFF.

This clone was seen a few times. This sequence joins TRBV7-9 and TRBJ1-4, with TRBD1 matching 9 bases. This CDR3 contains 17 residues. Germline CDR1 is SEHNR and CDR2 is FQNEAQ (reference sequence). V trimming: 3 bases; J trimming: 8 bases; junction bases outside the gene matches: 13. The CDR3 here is CASSFQSLGTGKEKLFF. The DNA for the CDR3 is TGTGCCAGCAGCTTCCAGAGTCTAGGGACAGGGAAGGAAAAACTGTTTTTT.

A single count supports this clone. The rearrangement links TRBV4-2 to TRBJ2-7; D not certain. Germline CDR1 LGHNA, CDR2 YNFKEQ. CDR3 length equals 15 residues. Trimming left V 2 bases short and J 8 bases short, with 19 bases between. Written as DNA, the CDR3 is TGTGCCAGCAGCCAAACGACAACGCCCGGTGGCCAGCAGTACTTC. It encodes CASSQTTTPGGQQYF.

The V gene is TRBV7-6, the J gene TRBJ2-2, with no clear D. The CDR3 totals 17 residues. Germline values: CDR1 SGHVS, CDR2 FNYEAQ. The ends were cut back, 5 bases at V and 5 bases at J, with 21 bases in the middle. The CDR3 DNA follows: TGTGCCAGCAGCCGAGGAAGAACAATGAGGCGTACCGGGGAGCTGTTTTTT. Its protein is CASSRGRTMRRTGELFF. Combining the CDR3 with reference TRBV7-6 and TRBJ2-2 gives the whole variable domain GAGVSQSPRYKVTKRGQDVALRCDPISGHVSLYWYRQALGQGPEFLTYFNYEAQQDKSGLPNDRFSAERPEGSISTLTIQRTEQRDSAMYRCASSRGRTMRRTGELFFGEGSRLTVL.

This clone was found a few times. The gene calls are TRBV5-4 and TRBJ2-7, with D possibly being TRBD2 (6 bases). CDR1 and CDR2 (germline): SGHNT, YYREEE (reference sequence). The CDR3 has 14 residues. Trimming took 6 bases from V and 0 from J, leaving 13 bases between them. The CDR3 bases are TGTGCCAGCACCGCGGGGCCCAGCTCCTACGAGCAGTACTTC. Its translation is CASTAGPSSYEQYF.

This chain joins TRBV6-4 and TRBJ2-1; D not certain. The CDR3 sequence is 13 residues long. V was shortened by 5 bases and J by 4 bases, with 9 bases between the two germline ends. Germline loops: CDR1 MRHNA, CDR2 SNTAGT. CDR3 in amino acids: CASSTHQYNEQFF. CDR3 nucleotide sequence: TGTGCCAGCAGTACCCATCAGTACAATGAGCAGTTCTTC.

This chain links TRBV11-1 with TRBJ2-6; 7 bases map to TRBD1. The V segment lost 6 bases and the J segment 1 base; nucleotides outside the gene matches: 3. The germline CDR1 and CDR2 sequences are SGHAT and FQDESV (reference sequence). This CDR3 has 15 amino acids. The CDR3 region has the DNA TGTGCCAGCAGACCACAGGGGTCTGGGGCCAACGTCCTGACTTTC. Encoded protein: CASRPQGSGANVLTF.

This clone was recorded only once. The CDR3: CASSIKSSAGYEQYF. CDR3 sequence (DNA): TGTGCCAGCAGCATCAAGTCTAGCGCGGGCTACGAGCAGTACTTC. This chain connects TRBV5-4 to TRBJ2-7; tentative D call: TRBD2 (6 bases). Germline V gene lookup returns CDR1 SGHNT and CDR2 YYREEE (reference sequence). The length of the CDR3 is 15 residues. Trimming took 4 bases from V and 3 from J, leaving 17 bases between them.

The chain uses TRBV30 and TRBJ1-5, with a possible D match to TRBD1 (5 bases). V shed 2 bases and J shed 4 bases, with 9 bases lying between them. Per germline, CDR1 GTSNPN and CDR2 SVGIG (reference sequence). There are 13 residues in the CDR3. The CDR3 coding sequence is TGTGCCTGGAGTAGGGACTATAATCAGCCCCAGCATTTT. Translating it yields CAWSRDYNQPQHF.

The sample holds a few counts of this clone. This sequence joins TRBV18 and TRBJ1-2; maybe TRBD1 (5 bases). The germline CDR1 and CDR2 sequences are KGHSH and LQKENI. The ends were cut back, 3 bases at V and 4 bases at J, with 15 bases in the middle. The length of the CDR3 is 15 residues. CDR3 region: CASSPPWTPSYGYTF. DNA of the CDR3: TGTGCCAGCTCACCTCCTTGGACACCTAGCTATGGCTACACCTTC. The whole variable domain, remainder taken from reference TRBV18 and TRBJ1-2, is NAGVMQNPRHLVRRRGQEARLRCSPMKGHSHVYWYRQLPEEGLKFMVYLQKENIIDESGMPKERFSAEFPKEGPSILRIQQVVRGDSAAYFCASSPPWTPSYGYTFGSGTRLTVV.